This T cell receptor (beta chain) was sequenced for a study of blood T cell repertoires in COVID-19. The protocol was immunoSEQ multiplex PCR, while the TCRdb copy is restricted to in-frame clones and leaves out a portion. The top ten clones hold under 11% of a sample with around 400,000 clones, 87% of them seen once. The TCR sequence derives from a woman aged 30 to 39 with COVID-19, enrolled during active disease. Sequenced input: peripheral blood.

In nucleotides, the CDR3 is TGTGCCTGGAGTGATCAGGGAACTGAAGCTTTCTTT. This translates into CAWSDQGTEAFF. This chain uses TRBV30 with TRBJ1-1, with D perhaps matching TRBD1 (5 bases). V was cut by 1 base and J by 5 bases, with 8 bases left in between. The CDR3 runs to 12 residues. In germline, CDR1 is GTSNPN, CDR2 SVGIG (reference sequence).